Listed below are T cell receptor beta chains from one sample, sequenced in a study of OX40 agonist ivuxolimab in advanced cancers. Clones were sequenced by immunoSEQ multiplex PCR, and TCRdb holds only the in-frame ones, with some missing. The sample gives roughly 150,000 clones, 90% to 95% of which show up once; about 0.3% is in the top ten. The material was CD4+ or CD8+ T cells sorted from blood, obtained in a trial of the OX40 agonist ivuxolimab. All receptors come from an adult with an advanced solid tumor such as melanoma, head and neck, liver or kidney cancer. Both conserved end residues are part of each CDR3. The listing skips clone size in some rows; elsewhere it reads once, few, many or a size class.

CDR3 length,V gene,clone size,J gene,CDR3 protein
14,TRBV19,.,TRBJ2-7,CASSTDSYSYEQYF
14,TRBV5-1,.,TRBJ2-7,CASSLAGSSYEQYF
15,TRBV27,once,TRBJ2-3,CASSLWTGNTDTQYF
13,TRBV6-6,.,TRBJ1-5,CASSYGENQPQHF
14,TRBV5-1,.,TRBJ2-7,CASTPESTSREQYF
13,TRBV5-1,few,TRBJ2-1,CASSLGQDNEQFF
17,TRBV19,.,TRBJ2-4,CASSIGRQPLAKNIQYF
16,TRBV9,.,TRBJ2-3,CASSPAAGGPEDTQYF
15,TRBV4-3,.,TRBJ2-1,CASSLRSAGNNEQFF
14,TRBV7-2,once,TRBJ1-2,CASSLDQGGYGYTF
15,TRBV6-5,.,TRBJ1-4,CASSYSGTPNEKLFF
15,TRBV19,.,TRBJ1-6,CASSIVGQGNSPLHF
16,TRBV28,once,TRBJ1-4,CASSLGGLATNEKLFF
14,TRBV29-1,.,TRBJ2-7,CSVPRTGGGYEQYF
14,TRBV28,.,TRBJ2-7,CASSIGGGTYEQYF
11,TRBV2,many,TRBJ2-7,CASSVSAEQYF
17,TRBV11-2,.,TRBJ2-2,CASSLVGSGSVTGELFF
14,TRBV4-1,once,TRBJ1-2,CASSQARQGGGYTF
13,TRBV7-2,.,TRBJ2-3,CASSATSGNTQYF
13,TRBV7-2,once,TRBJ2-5,CASSLVGGETQYF
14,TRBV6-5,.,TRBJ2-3,CASRRPDSTDTQYF
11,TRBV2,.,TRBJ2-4,CASTGGRTQYF
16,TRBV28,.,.,CASIPRTGTGTYEQYF
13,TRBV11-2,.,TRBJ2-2,CASSRVGAGELFF
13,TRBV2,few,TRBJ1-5,CASLQGSNQPQHF
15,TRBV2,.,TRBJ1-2,CASSELRNQIYGYTF
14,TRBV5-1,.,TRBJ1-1,CASSPNTGLTEAFF
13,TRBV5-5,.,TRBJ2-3,CASSLASVDTQYF
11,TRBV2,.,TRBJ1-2,CASQREFGYTF
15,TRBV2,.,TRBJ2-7,CASREGATPSYEQYF
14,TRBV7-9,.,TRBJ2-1,CASSFYRGDNEQFF
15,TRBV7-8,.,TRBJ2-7,CASSSLQGAAYEQYF
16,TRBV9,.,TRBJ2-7,CASSPIRASGSYEQYF
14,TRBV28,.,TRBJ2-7,CATVGTGGGYEQYF
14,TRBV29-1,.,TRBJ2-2,CSVEKQLNTGELFF
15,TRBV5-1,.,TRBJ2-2,CASTSGRTNTGELFF
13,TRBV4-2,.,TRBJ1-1,CASSLGRDTEAFF
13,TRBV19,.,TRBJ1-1,CATTVGLNTEAFF
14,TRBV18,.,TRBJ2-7,CASSLTRAENEQYF
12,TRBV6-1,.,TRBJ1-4,CASRGGQYRLFF
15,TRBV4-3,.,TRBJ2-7,CASSQEGLAGYEQYF
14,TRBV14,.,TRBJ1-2,CAGHPPTGTDGYTF
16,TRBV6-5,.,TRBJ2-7,CASSYGQSASIGEQYF
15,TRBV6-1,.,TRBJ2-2,CASTKSGGTDGELFF
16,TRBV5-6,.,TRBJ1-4,CASSLTGAGTNEKLFF
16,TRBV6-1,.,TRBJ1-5,CASSDLKGQIVKPQHF
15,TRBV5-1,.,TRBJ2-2,CASSLATGKSGELFF
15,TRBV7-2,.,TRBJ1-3,CASSLVGGGGNTIYF